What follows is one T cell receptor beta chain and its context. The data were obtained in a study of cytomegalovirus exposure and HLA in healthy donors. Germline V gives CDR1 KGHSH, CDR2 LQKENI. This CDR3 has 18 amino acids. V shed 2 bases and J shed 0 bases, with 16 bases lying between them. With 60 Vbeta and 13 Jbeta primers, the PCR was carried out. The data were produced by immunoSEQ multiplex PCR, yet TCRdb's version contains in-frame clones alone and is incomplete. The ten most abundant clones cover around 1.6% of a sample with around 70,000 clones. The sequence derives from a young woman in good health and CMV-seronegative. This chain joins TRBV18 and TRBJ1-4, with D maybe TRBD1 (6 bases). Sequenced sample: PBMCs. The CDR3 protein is CASSPNAPRGATNEKLFF. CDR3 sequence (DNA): TGTGCCAGCTCACCAAATGCCCCCAGGGGTGCAACTAATGAAAAACTGTTTTTT.